These 16 T cell receptor beta chains came from one sample sequenced in a study of shared clonotypes between healthy human individuals. CD45RO-negative, CCR7-positively selected cells formed the naive CD8 fraction, excluding terminally differentiated effector memory CD45RA+ cells. Some clones are missing from TCRdb's copy, which holds only in-frame ones; the method was immunoSEQ multiplex PCR. This repertoire shows 750,000 to 1,000,000 clones, about 92% found once; its top ten account for nearly 25%. The sequenced material came from naive CD8+ T cells sorted from blood. The receptors stem from a man aged 25-40 years in good health.

The V call is TRBV11-2, the J call TRBJ2-3; D remains unclear. CDR1 SGHAT and CDR2 FQNNGV come from the germline V gene. The CDR3 is made up of 14 amino acids. Trimming took off 5 bases at V and 6 bases at J, with 15 bases between the two ends. CDR3 region: CASSIPTRLDTQYF. The CDR3 DNA reads TGTGCCAGCAGCATCCCGACTCGGCTGGATACGCAGTATTTT.

V gene TRBV10-1 combines with J gene TRBJ1-1; D gene uncertain. Germline CDR1 is WNHNN and CDR2 is SYGVQD (reference sequence). Trimming removed 9 bases at V and 5 bases at J, with 4 bases between. The CDR3 length is 9 residues. This CDR3 is CARKTEAFF. CDR3 coding DNA: TGCGCCAGGAAGACTGAAGCTTTCTTT.

The chain uses TRBV5-5 and TRBJ1-4; D possibly corresponds to TRBD1 (6 bases). The CDR3 runs 14 residues. Trimming pared 4 bases from V and 13 bases from J, leaving 20 bases between. Germline V gene data show CDR1 as SGHKS and CDR2 as YYEKEE (reference sequence). CDR3 sequence reads: CASSDPGGRAGLFF. CDR3 nucleotides: TGTGCCAGCAGCGACCCGGGGGGCAGGGCGGGACTGTTTTTT.

This sequence joins TRBV2 and TRBJ2-7; D is perhaps TRBD1 or TRBD2 (5 bases each). The CDR3 extends over 14 amino acids. Looked up from germline, CDR1 is SNHLY and CDR2 is FYNNEI. V was shortened by 8 bases and J by 7 bases, with 21 bases between the two germline ends. The CDR3 nucleotides are TGTGCCAGCGCCTCCGGGACCACCCCGAGGGAGCAGTACTTC. The encoded protein is CASASGTTPREQYF.

CDR3 amino acids: CASSQGFHQPQHF. In DNA form, the CDR3 reads TGCGCCAGCAGCCAAGGGTTCCATCAGCCCCAGCATTTT. V gene TRBV4-1 combines with J gene TRBJ1-5, with unresolved D. V was cut by 1 base and J by 5 bases, with 6 bases left in between. The CDR3 is made up of 13 amino acids. CDR1 and CDR2 from the germline V gene are MGHRA and YSYEKL.

The J gene is TRBJ1-1, the V gene TRBV4-3; 8 nucleotides align to TRBD1. Per germline, CDR1 LGHNA and CDR2 YSLEER. CDR3 length: 15 residues. V trimming: 4 bases; J trimming: 1 base; junction bases outside the gene matches: 5. DNA of the CDR3: TGCGCCAGCAGCCGCACAGGGGGAACGAACACTGAAGCTTTCTTT. Translated: CASSRTGGTNTEAFF.

This clone was seen once. This chain joins TRBV27 and TRBJ2-7; D is possibly TRBD1 or TRBD2 (5 bases each). The CDR3 extends over 15 amino acids. Germline V gene sequence: CDR1 MNHEY, CDR2 SMNVEV (reference sequence). V was cut by 5 bases and J by 7 bases, with 21 bases left in between. CDR3 region: CASSPHREGLGEQYF. DNA of the CDR3: TGTGCCAGCAGTCCCCATCGAGAGGGGTTGGGAGAGCAGTACTTC.

The chain links TRBV7-6 to TRBJ2-1; 8 bases match TRBD1. J lost 6 bases, V lost 6 bases, and 10 bases had no gene match. CDR3 length: 15 amino acids. Germline-derived CDR1 and CDR2 are SGHVS and FNYEAQ. The CDR3 reads CASRNGQGSLNEQFF. The DNA for the CDR3 is TGTGCCAGCAGAAACGGACAGGGTAGCCTCAATGAGCAGTTCTTC.

This clone was detected once. The rearrangement links TRBV7-9 to TRBJ2-3; 11 nucleotides agree with TRBD2. Trimming at V came to 4 bases and at J to 2 bases, leaving 5 bases not matched to a gene. The CDR3 runs 16 residues. Germline CDR1 reads SEHNR; CDR2 reads FQNEAQ (reference sequence). This CDR3 is CASSWGTSGNTDTQYF. DNA for the CDR3: TGTGCCAGCAGCTGGGGGACTAGCGGAAACACAGATACGCAGTATTTT.

The chain links TRBV27 to TRBJ2-2; possible D gene TRBD1, 6 bases. The germline CDR1 and CDR2 sequences are MNHEY and SMNVEV (reference sequence). This CDR3 has 13 residues. V gave up 3 bases and J gave up 7 bases, with 9 bases separating them. The CDR3 region is CASSFTGLGELFF. The CDR3 DNA reads as TGTGCCAGCAGTTTCACAGGGCTCGGGGAGCTGTTTTTT.

The CDR3 reads CATQPGGRDSETQYF. CDR3 nucleotide sequence: TGCGCCACCCAGCCCGGCGGGAGGGATTCAGAGACCCAGTACTTC. V and J are TRBV5-1 and TRBJ2-5, with 9 bases aligning to TRBD2. Germline V gene sequence: CDR1 SGHRS, CDR2 YFSETQ. J lost 4 bases, V lost 9 bases, and 13 bases had no gene match. This CDR3 region has 15 residues.

The chain joins TRBV2 to TRBJ1-1; D is unresolved. V dropped 8 bases and J dropped 5 bases, with 12 bases sitting between them. This CDR3 has 12 amino acids. Germline loops: CDR1 SNHLY, CDR2 FYNNEI. The CDR3 sequence is CASGWVRTEAFF. The CDR3 DNA reads TGTGCCAGCGGTTGGGTTAGAACTGAAGCTTTCTTT.

J is TRBJ2-1 and V is TRBV11-2, with D possibly TRBD2 on 5 matching bases. Per germline, CDR1 SGHAT and CDR2 FQNNGV. V was trimmed by 5 bases and J by 10 bases, leaving 18 bases between them. The CDR3 spans 14 residues. Here the CDR3 reads CASSPAGLLREQFF. CDR3 DNA sequence: TGTGCCAGCAGCCCGGCGGGCCTTTTGCGGGAGCAGTTCTTC.

The J gene is TRBJ1-1, the V gene TRBV6-1, with D unresolved. Trimming cost V 0 bases and J 1 base, with 12 bases left between them. Germline V gene data show CDR1 as MNHNS and CDR2 as SASEGT. There are 16 residues in the CDR3. CDR3 coding DNA: TGTGCCAGCAGTGAAGCGGAGAGTGCGGGGAACACTGAAGCTTTCTTT. Translating it yields CASSEAESAGNTEAFF.

This clone was counted only a few times. The V gene is TRBV19, the J gene TRBJ1-5; tentatively, D is TRBD1 (6 bases). CDR1 is LNHDA and CDR2 is SQIVND in the germline V gene (reference sequence). CDR3 length equals 14 residues. With 7 bases removed from V and 3 bases from J, the gap between germline ends came to 13 bases. The CDR3 nucleotides read TGTGCCAGTACTATGCAGGGGCCCAATCAGCCCCAGCATTTT. This encodes CASTMQGPNQPQHF. Together with reference TRBV19 and TRBJ1-5, the CDR3 gives the full variable domain: DGGITQSPKYLFRKEGQNVTLSCEQNLNHDAMYWYRQDPGQGLRLIYYSQIVNDFQKGDIAEGYSVSREKKESFPLTVTSAQKNPTAFYLCASTMQGPNQPQHFGDGTRLSIL.

V and J are TRBV7-9 and TRBJ2-7; 7 bases map to TRBD1. CDR1 SEHNR and CDR2 FQNEAQ come from the germline V gene (reference sequence). This CDR3 comprises 16 residues. V was pared by 4 bases and J by 2 bases, with 11 bases of the junction left unmatched. As DNA, the CDR3 is TGTGCCAGCAGCTCCCCTGAGCGGCAGGGGGCCTACGAGCAGTACTTC. Translation gives CASSSPERQGAYEQYF. The whole variable domain, remainder taken from reference TRBV7-9 and TRBJ2-7, is DTGVSQNPRHKITKRGQNVTFRCDPISEHNRLYWYRQTLGQGPEFLTYFQNEAQLEKSRLLSDRFSAERPKGSFSTLEIQRTEQGDSAMYLCASSSPERQGAYEQYFGPGTRLTVT.